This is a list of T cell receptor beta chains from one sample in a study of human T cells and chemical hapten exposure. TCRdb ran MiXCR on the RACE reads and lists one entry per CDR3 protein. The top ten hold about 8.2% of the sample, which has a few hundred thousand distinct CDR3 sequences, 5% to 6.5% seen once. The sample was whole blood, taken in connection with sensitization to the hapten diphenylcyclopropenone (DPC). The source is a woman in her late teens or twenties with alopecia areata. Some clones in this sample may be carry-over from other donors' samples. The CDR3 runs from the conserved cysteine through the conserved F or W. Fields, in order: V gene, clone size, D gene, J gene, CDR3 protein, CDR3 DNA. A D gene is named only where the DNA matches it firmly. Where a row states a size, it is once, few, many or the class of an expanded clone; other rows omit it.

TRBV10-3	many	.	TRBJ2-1	CAISESRKGHNEQFF	TGTGCCATCAGTGAGTCGCGTAAGGGCCACAATGAGCAGTTCTTC
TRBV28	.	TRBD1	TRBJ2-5	CASSSAGGRETQYF	TGTGCCAGCAGTTCAGCAGGGGGCAGAGAGACCCAGTACTTC
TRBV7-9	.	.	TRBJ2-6	CASSLVHWGANVLTF	TGTGCCAGCAGCTTAGTACACTGGGGGGCCAACGTCCTGACTTTC
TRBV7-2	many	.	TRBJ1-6	CASSLVESTSSPLHF	TGTGCCAGCAGCTTAGTCGAATCTACGTCTTCACCCCTCCACTTT
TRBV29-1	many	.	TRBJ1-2	CSYGRGAGGYTF	TGCAGCTATGGGCGGGGGGCCGGAGGCTACACCTTC
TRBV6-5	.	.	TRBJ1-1	CASSYSNARTLNTEAFF	TGTGCCAGCAGTTACTCAAATGCCCGGACTCTGAACACTGAAGCTTTCTTT
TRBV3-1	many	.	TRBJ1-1	CASSQGPGIDTEAFF	TGTGCCAGCAGCCAAGGCCCAGGGATAGACACTGAAGCTTTCTTT
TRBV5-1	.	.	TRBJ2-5	CASSPLENHETQYF	TGCGCCAGCAGCCCTCTAGAAAACCACGAGACCCAGTACTTC
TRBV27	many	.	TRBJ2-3	CASSLWGQDTQYF	TGTGCCAGCAGTTTATGGGGGCAAGATACGCAGTATTTT
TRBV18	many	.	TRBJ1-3	CASSPYDSSSGNTIYF	TGTGCCAGCTCACCCTACGACAGCTCCTCTGGAAACACCATATATTTT
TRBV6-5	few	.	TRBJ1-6	CASSYSILLGQVNSPLHF	TGTGCCAGCAGTTACTCGATTTTATTGGGGCAGGTTAATTCACCCCTCCACTTT
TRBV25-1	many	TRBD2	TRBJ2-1	CASRGTSAAHEQFF	TGTGCCAGCCGGGGGACTAGCGCTGCGCATGAGCAGTTCTTC
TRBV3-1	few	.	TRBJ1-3	CASSQSSSGTIYF	TGTGCCAGCAGCCAGTCCTCCTCGGGCACCATATATTTT
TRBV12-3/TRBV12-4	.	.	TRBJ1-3	CASSSLGGGRGNTIYF	TGTGCCAGCAGTTCCCTCGGTGGGGGGCGAGGAAACACCATATATTTT
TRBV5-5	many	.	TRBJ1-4	CASRRAYSTNEKLFF	TGTGCCAGCAGGAGAGCCTACTCAACTAATGAAAAACTGTTTTTT
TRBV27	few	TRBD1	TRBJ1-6	CASSFRDSLFSYNSPLHF	TGTGCCAGCAGTTTCCGGGACAGCCTCTTCTCCTATAATTCACCCCTCCACTTT
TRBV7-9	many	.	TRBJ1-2	CASSLGRLGHGYTF	TGTGCCAGCAGCTTGGGCCGCCTGGGGCATGGCTACACCTTC